Listed below are T cell receptor beta chains from one sample, sequenced in a study of CD8 T cells in ankylosing spondylitis. From the 5' RACE reads, TCRdb called clonotypes with MiXCR, one entry per CDR3 protein. The sample shows 80,000 to 90,000 distinct CDR3 sequences, around 27% of them seen only once. Material: blood, either unsorted or a sorted T cell fraction (not recorded which). These receptors all come from a male donor with ankylosing spondylitis or in good health (not recorded which). The CDR3 runs from the conserved cysteine through the conserved F or W. A D gene is named only where the DNA matches it firmly. Size tells how often a clone was seen (once, few, many) or the class of an expanded clone, and some rows leave it out.

v_call	j_call	d_call	clone_size	cdr3_length	cdr3_nt	cdr3_aa
TRBV10-3	TRBJ2-2	TRBD2	NA	17	TGTGCCATCAGGGATGGCCGGGCGGGGGGGCCTTCCGGGGAGCTGTTTTTT	CAIRDGRAGGPSGELFF
TRBV5-1	TRBJ1-1	NA	few	12	TGCGCCAGCAGCCCCGGGACGCTGATTGCTTTCTTT	CASSPGTLIAFF
TRBV15	TRBJ2-2	NA	NA	11	TGTGCCACCCGACAGACCGGGGAGCTGTTTTTT	CATRQTGELFF
TRBV27	TRBJ2-1	NA	few	13	TGTGCCAGCAGTCCCGGGACCCGCAATGAGCAGTTCTTC	CASSPGTRNEQFF
TRBV12-5	TRBJ2-1	NA	NA	13	TGTGCTAGTGGACCCCGAGCGGACAATGAGCAGTTCTTC	CASGPRADNEQFF
TRBV20-1	TRBJ1-1	NA	NA	15	TGCAGTGCTAGAGCCCTCCGGGGCGAGAACACTGAAGCTTTCTTT	CSARALRGENTEAFF
TRBV15	TRBJ2-1	TRBD2	NA	14	TGTGCCACCAGCCCGCGACTAGCTTTCAATGAGCAGTTCTTC	CATSPRLAFNEQFF
TRBV7-8	TRBJ2-2	TRBD2	few	14	TGTGCCAGCAGCTTAGCGCGGACTAGCGGGGAGCTGTTTTTT	CASSLARTSGELFF
TRBV18	TRBJ1-5	TRBD1	NA	16	TGTGCCAGCTCACTACAGGGGGCGGTGGACAATCAGCCCCAGCATTTT	CASSLQGAVDNQPQHF
TRBV20-1	TRBJ2-3	TRBD1	NA	14	TGCAGTGCCAGGGGGCAGGCATTTGGAGATACGCAGTATTTT	CSARGQAFGDTQYF
TRBV9	TRBJ2-3	NA	few	16	TGTGCCAGCAGCGTAGGAACGGGTGCAGGCACAGATACGCAGTATTTT	CASSVGTGAGTDTQYF
TRBV20-1	TRBJ2-1	TRBD1	NA	15	TGCAGTGCTAGAGGACGGACAGGGGCCTACAATGAGCAGTTCTTC	CSARGRTGAYNEQFF
TRBV29-1	TRBJ1-1	NA	NA	14	TGCAGCGTTGCTGCGCGTTGGGGTAACACTGAAGCTTTCTTT	CSVAARWGNTEAFF
TRBV20-1	TRBJ1-1	TRBD1	once	14	TGCAGTGCTAATACCGACAGGGATGCCACTGAAGCTTTCTTT	CSANTDRDATEAFF
TRBV5-6	TRBJ2-7	NA	many	13	TGTGCCAGCAGTTCGCCGAACGGGGACGAGCAGTACTTC	CASSSPNGDEQYF
TRBV7-3	TRBJ2-3	NA	medium-sized	13	TGTGCCAGCAGCCGCATAGGGGAGGATACGCAGTATTTT	CASSRIGEDTQYF
TRBV5-1	TRBJ2-7	TRBD2	NA	17	TGCGCCAGCAGCTTCCAGGGGATAGCGGGAGTGTCCTACGAGCAGTACTTC	CASSFQGIAGVSYEQYF
TRBV27	TRBJ2-1	TRBD2	NA	16	TGTGCCAGCAGTTCCCTAAGCGGGACTGAGTACAATGAGCAGTTCTTC	CASSSLSGTEYNEQFF
TRBV20-1	TRBJ2-2	NA	NA	13	TGCAGTGCTGGACGTGAGAACACCGGGGAGCTGTTTTTT	CSAGRENTGELFF
TRBV3-1	TRBJ2-5	NA	NA	12	TGTGCCAGCAGCCCGACGGGGGAGACCCAGTACTTC	CASSPTGETQYF
TRBV12-3/TRBV12-4	TRBJ1-2	NA	few	16	TGTGCCAGCAGCCTCGTCCCCCCCGGAGGGGGTTATGGCTACACCTTC	CASSLVPPGGGYGYTF
TRBV9	TRBJ2-2	NA	many	16	TGTGCCAGCAGCGTAGGGCTAGAGGTGATCACCGGGGAGCTGTTTTTT	CASSVGLEVITGELFF
TRBV27	TRBJ2-1	NA	few	14	TGTGCCAGCAGTCATTCTTCCGAGGAGGATGAGCAGTTCTTC	CASSHSSEEDEQFF
TRBV7-2	TRBJ1-6	NA	NA	13	TGTGCCAGCAGCTTCAACTCATATTCACCCCTCCACTTT	CASSFNSYSPLHF
TRBV6-6	TRBJ2-3	NA	NA	11	TGTGCCAGCAGTTACAACTTACTAGTGAATTTT	CASSYNLLVNF
TRBV7-3	TRBJ2-1	NA	NA	15	TGTGCCAGCAGCTGGACCCCCGGGGAAAACAATGAGCAGTTCTTC	CASSWTPGENNEQFF
TRBV7-2	TRBJ2-1	NA	NA	15	TGTGCCAGCAGCTTAGGCTCGGGGGCCCACAATGAGCAGTTCTTC	CASSLGSGAHNEQFF
TRBV5-1	TRBJ2-3	TRBD1	few	15	TGCGCCAGCAGCTTGGATTCGGGACAGGGGAATACGCAGTATTTT	CASSLDSGQGNTQYF
TRBV5-1	TRBJ1-3	NA	few	15	TGCGCCAGCAGCCCCGACAGCCTCTCTGGAAACACCATATATTTT	CASSPDSLSGNTIYF
TRBV4-2	TRBJ1-3	NA	few	17	TGTGCCAGCAGCCGCACTCAAACAGGGACCTCTGGAAACACCATATATTTT	CASSRTQTGTSGNTIYF
TRBV20-1	TRBJ2-1	TRBD1	NA	15	TGCAGTGCTTTCCCGGGACAGGGGGAATACAATGAGCAGTTCTTC	CSAFPGQGEYNEQFF
TRBV18	TRBJ2-2	NA	few	15	TGTGCCAGCTCACCCGAGACAGACTTCACCGGGGAGCTGTTTTTT	CASSPETDFTGELFF
TRBV7-3	TRBJ2-2	TRBD1	NA	15	TGTGCCAGCAGCCCCACTCTACAGGGGACCGGGGAGCTGTTTTTT	CASSPTLQGTGELFF
TRBV20-1	TRBJ1-5	NA	many	14	TGCAGTGCTAGGACTCCTCAGGGCGGCCAGCCCCAGCATTTT	CSARTPQGGQPQHF
TRBV7-9	TRBJ2-7	TRBD1	few	17	TGTGCCAGCAGCTTAGGCCGGAGCGGACAGGTGTCCTACGAGCAGTACTTC	CASSLGRSGQVSYEQYF
TRBV15	TRBJ1-2	NA	NA	17	TGTGCCACCAGCAGAGATCGGGGGAAAAAGACTAACTATGGCTACACCTTC	CATSRDRGKKTNYGYTF
TRBV20-1	TRBJ2-2	TRBD1	few	15	TGCAGTGCTAGCGATGGCGGGCAGGGGGACGGGGAGCTGTTTTTT	CSASDGGQGDGELFF
TRBV6-1	TRBJ2-7	TRBD1	many	14	TGTGCCAGCAGTGACCGGGACAGGGGCTACGAGCAGTACTTC	CASSDRDRGYEQYF
TRBV24-1	TRBJ2-1	TRBD2	few	16	TGTGCCACCAGTGATCCGGGACTAGCGGGGGGTTATGAGCAGTTCTTC	CATSDPGLAGGYEQFF
TRBV2	TRBJ2-2	NA	NA	15	TGTGCCAGCACTCCGGGACAAGCACTCACCGGGGAGCTGTTTTTT	CASTPGQALTGELFF
TRBV20-1	TRBJ1-2	NA	NA	11	TGCAGTGCTGCGTCCTACCCGGGCTACACCTTC	CSAASYPGYTF
TRBV5-1	TRBJ1-1	NA	NA	18	TGCGCCAGCAGCTTCCTATGGGCCGCGGAGCCAAGGAGCACTGAAGCTTTCTTT	CASSFLWAAEPRSTEAFF
TRBV20-1	TRBJ2-5	TRBD2	NA	13	TGCAGTGCTCTGGGGGGGAACGCGGAGACCCAGTACTTC	CSALGGNAETQYF
TRBV12-3/TRBV12-4	TRBJ1-1	TRBD1	few	12	TGTGCCAGCAGTTTGGGGGACAGGGGCGCTTTCTTT	CASSLGDRGAFF
TRBV7-8	TRBJ1-1	NA	NA	14	TGTGCCAGCAGCTTAGGGACCGTGGGCACTGAAGCTTTCTTT	CASSLGTVGTEAFF
TRBV5-1	TRBJ2-3	NA	few	18	TGCGCCAGCAGCTTGGTGTTTAGTAGCGGAAGTGGGGGAGATACGCAGTATTTT	CASSLVFSSGSGGDTQYF
TRBV12-3/TRBV12-4	TRBJ1-1	NA	once	14	TGTGCCAGCAGCTCCACAGGGCGTAGGACTGAAGCTTTCTTT	CASSSTGRRTEAFF
TRBV9	TRBJ2-5	NA	NA	13	TGTGCCAGCAGCTCCCACCAGGCGGAGACCCAGTACTTC	CASSSHQAETQYF
TRBV7-2	TRBJ2-3	NA	NA	15	TGTGCCAGCAGCCCGCTAGGGATCTTCACAAATACGCAGTATTTT	CASSPLGIFTNTQYF
TRBV10-2	TRBJ1-1	NA	NA	16	TGCGCCAGCAGTGCACCACCCCGGGGAGGGGGCACTGAAGCTTTCTTT	CASSAPPRGGGTEAFF